This T cell receptor beta chain comes out of a study of T cell responses to AZD1222 COVID-19 vaccine. Regarding the study as a whole: Among spike-specific TCRs, nearly half reportedly target unmutated variant regions. Baseline testing showed seropositivity in only a handful of AZD1222 recipients.

Libraries were prepared by immunoSEQ multiplex PCR; TCRdb keeps only in-frame clonotypes and omits some of them. This table has about 150,000 clones, about 85% appearing once. Germline CDR1 reads SGHTA; CDR2 reads FQGTGA. Trimming removed 5 bases from V and 7 bases from J, with 14 bases in between. This CDR3 has 13 amino acids. As to this clone: Its specificity is not known.

The clonotype comes from an adult in good health. This specimen was peripheral blood, taken on day 0 of AZD1222 vaccination. The chain couples TRBV7-3 to TRBJ1-2; no clear D gene. The CDR3 sequence: CASSRTVGGGYTF. The DNA of the CDR3 is TGTGCCAGCAGCCGAACAGTGGGTGGTGGCTACACCTTC.